The sequence of this T cell receptor beta chain was determined in a study of cytomegalovirus exposure and HLA in healthy donors. Regarding the study as a whole: Cytomegalovirus status, reportedly, was diagnosed with high specificity and sensitivity by the classifier.

From germline, CDR1 is SGHNT and CDR2 YYREEE (reference sequence). This CDR3 is built from 15 residues. The V gene lost 0 bases and the J gene lost 2 bases, with 11 bases spanning the gap. The PCR ran on 60 Vbeta and 13 Jbeta primers. Using immunoSEQ multiplex PCR, the repertoire was profiled, and TCRdb retains in-frame clones only, with some absent. The sample has around 200,000 clones; approximately 78% are singletons. About this clone itself: Its specificity is not known.

Sample: PBMCs. The chain carries TRBV5-4 and TRBJ2-5; D is perhaps TRBD1 (6 bases). The source of this sequence is a young woman in good health and CMV-seronegative. CDR3 sequence: CASSLGVGAQETQYF. In DNA, the CDR3 is TGTGCCAGCAGCTTGGGGGTGGGGGCGCAAGAGACCCAGTACTTC.